A selection of T cell receptor beta chains follows, all from one sample in a study of CD8 T cells in ankylosing spondylitis. TCRdb redid the calling of the 5' RACE reads with MiXCR, one entry per CDR3 protein. This sample carries under 250,000 distinct CDR3 sequences, under 35% of them seen once, and the ten largest clones take 3.5% to 4.5%. The sequencing sample was made of blood, either unsorted or a sorted T cell fraction (not recorded which). Receptors were obtained from a male donor with ankylosing spondylitis or in good health (not recorded which). Both conserved end residues are part of each CDR3. D genes are given only for firm matches. Not all rows give a size; the values are once, few, many and, for expanded clones, a class.

D gene,J gene,clone size,CDR3 length,V gene,CDR3 protein,CDR3 DNA
TRBD1,TRBJ2-5,NA,14,TRBV6-5,CASSYSTGKETQYF,TGTGCCAGCAGTTACTCGACAGGGAAAGAGACCCAGTACTTC
NA,TRBJ2-7,once,11,TRBV6-1,CASSPYRMEYF,TGTGCCAGCAGCCCTTACAGGATGGAGTACTTC
TRBD1,TRBJ1-1,few,14,TRBV6-1,CASSRTGTSTEAFF,TGTGCCAGCAGTCGGACAGGGACAAGCACTGAAGCTTTCTTT
NA,TRBJ1-4,NA,14,TRBV5-1,CASSWAGANEKLFF,TGCGCCAGCAGCTGGGCGGGGGCTAATGAAAAACTGTTTTTT
TRBD1,TRBJ2-5,NA,14,TRBV29-1,CSVEAPGQRETQYF,TGCAGCGTTGAAGCCCCGGGACAGAGGGAGACCCAGTACTTC
TRBD1,TRBJ1-5,NA,14,TRBV20-1,CSALKGQGNQPQHF,TGCAGTGCGTTGAAGGGACAGGGCAATCAGCCCCAGCATTTT
TRBD2,TRBJ2-5,NA,17,TRBV7-6,CASSLVPSGGLQETQYF,TGTGCCAGCAGCTTAGTCCCTAGCGGGGGGTTACAAGAGACCCAGTACTTC
NA,TRBJ1-4,NA,13,TRBV20-1,CSARTQGGEKLFF,TGCAGTGCTAGGACACAAGGCGGTGAAAAACTGTTTTTT
TRBD1,TRBJ2-7,NA,17,TRBV29-1,CSVRDILGQESSYEQYF,TGCAGCGTTAGGGATATCCTGGGACAGGAGTCTTCCTACGAGCAGTACTTC
TRBD1,TRBJ1-1,NA,14,TRBV7-9,CASSQRDSPTEAFF,TGTGCCAGCAGCCAGCGGGACAGCCCCACTGAAGCTTTCTTT
NA,TRBJ2-5,NA,15,TRBV9,CASSVEGNVQETQYF,TGTGCCAGCAGCGTAGAGGGGAACGTTCAAGAGACCCAGTACTTC
NA,TRBJ2-1,NA,11,TRBV29-1,CSVGNVYEQFF,TGCAGCGTTGGAAATGTATATGAGCAGTTCTTC
TRBD2,TRBJ2-3,NA,17,TRBV2,CASSRTSGLTSTDTQYF,TGTGCCAGCAGCCGGACTAGCGGCTTGACTAGCACAGATACGCAGTATTTT
NA,TRBJ2-1,few,13,TRBV10-3,CAISEGRNNEQFF,TGTGCCATCAGTGAGGGACGGAACAATGAGCAGTTCTTC
NA,TRBJ2-3,NA,14,TRBV9,CASSQSRGRDTQYF,TGTGCCAGCAGCCAGAGCAGGGGAAGGGATACGCAGTATTTT
NA,TRBJ2-1,NA,16,TRBV20-1,CSAREVATLSYNEQFF,TGCAGTGCTAGAGAAGTCGCGACCCTGTCCTACAATGAGCAGTTCTTC
NA,TRBJ2-1,few,15,TRBV10-3,CAISGGEASFGEQFF,TGTGCCATCAGTGGAGGGGAGGCTAGCTTCGGTGAGCAGTTCTTC
NA,TRBJ2-7,NA,15,TRBV7-9,CASSPRTSYSYEQYF,TGTGCCAGCAGCCCTCGGACATCCTACTCCTACGAGCAGTACTTC
NA,TRBJ2-7,few,14,TRBV12-3/TRBV12-4,CASSLQGGLYEQYF,TGTGCCAGCAGTTTACAGGGCGGACTCTACGAGCAGTACTTC
TRBD2,TRBJ2-1,few,16,TRBV29-1,CSVDRASGGFVGEQFF,TGCAGCGTTGATCGGGCCTCGGGGGGGTTCGTGGGTGAGCAGTTCTTC
TRBD2,TRBJ2-1,NA,14,TRBV12-3/TRBV12-4,CASSWTSGAGEQFF,TGTGCCAGCAGTTGGACTAGCGGGGCAGGAGAGCAGTTCTTC
NA,TRBJ2-3,NA,16,TRBV10-3,CATMSVGGDFGDTQYF,TGTGCCACCATGAGCGTTGGTGGGGACTTTGGAGATACGCAGTATTTT
TRBD2,TRBJ2-5,NA,16,TRBV15,CATSRAGLADQETQYF,TGTGCCACCAGCAGAGCGGGACTAGCGGACCAAGAGACCCAGTACTTC
NA,TRBJ1-1,few,12,TRBV29-1,CSVIQGRTEAFF,TGCAGCGTCATACAGGGTCGCACTGAAGCTTTCTTT
TRBD1,TRBJ2-7,NA,15,TRBV6-1,CASSPWGQGAYEQYF,TGTGCCAGCAGTCCCTGGGGACAGGGGGCTTACGAGCAGTACTTC
TRBD1,TRBJ1-5,NA,15,TRBV10-3,CAISERTGGDQPQHF,TGTGCCATCAGTGAACGGACAGGGGGGGATCAGCCCCAGCATTTT
NA,TRBJ2-1,once,15,TRBV3-1,CASSQVGPGSDEQFF,TGTGCCAGCAGCCAAGTTGGGCCCGGGTCAGACGAGCAGTTCTTC
NA,TRBJ2-3,NA,13,TRBV20-1,CSAGDIGADTQYF,TGCAGTGCTGGAGACATCGGTGCAGATACGCAGTATTTT
NA,TRBJ2-1,NA,12,TRBV12-3/TRBV12-4,CASSRRGNEQFF,TGTGCCAGCAGCCGACGGGGCAATGAGCAGTTCTTC
NA,TRBJ2-2,NA,13,TRBV20-1,CSATGPPPGELFF,TGCAGTGCCACCGGGCCCCCCCCCGGGGAGCTGTTTTTT
NA,TRBJ2-5,NA,14,TRBV9,CASSVSKDQETQYF,TGTGCCAGCAGCGTCTCGAAAGACCAAGAGACCCAGTACTTC
NA,TRBJ1-2,NA,13,TRBV12-3/TRBV12-4,CASSPQDTYGYTF,TGTGCCAGCAGTCCCCAGGACACCTATGGCTACACCTTC
TRBD2,TRBJ2-3,NA,13,TRBV20-1,CSADSGGLDTQYF,TGCAGTGCGGACTCGGGGGGGTTAGATACGCAGTATTTT
TRBD1,TRBJ1-1,NA,15,TRBV29-1,CSATSGGWGNTEAFF,TGCAGCGCCACATCAGGGGGTTGGGGCAACACTGAAGCTTTCTTT
NA,TRBJ2-7,NA,16,TRBV4-1,CASSQDHLQADYEQYF,TGCGCCAGCAGCCAAGATCACCTTCAGGCGGACTACGAGCAGTACTTC
TRBD2,TRBJ2-1,NA,15,TRBV12-3/TRBV12-4,CASSFPSGVYNEQFF,TGTGCCAGCAGTTTTCCTAGCGGGGTCTACAATGAGCAGTTCTTC
TRBD2,TRBJ2-3,NA,14,TRBV6-2/TRBV6-3,CASRIAGAKDTQYF,TGTGCCAGCAGGATAGCGGGGGCGAAAGATACGCAGTATTTT
NA,TRBJ1-2,NA,12,TRBV5-1,CASSYGREGYTF,TGCGCCAGCAGCTATGGCAGGGAGGGCTACACCTTC
NA,TRBJ1-3,few,11,TRBV20-1,CSAAIGNTIYF,TGCAGTGCCGCGATCGGAAACACCATATATTTT
TRBD2,TRBJ2-3,NA,15,TRBV20-1,CSAEGLAGRPDTQYF,TGCAGTGCGGAGGGGCTAGCGGGGCGGCCAGATACGCAGTATTTT